This TCR beta chain was recovered during a study of cytomegalovirus exposure and HLA in healthy donors. Study-wide findings and caveats: In a later analysis, HLA-associated beta chains showed higher expansion and lower generation probabilities than comparable chains. In a later analysis, DRB1 alleles had the most associated TCRs; HLA-C alleles the fewest. Researchers catalogued approximately 160 TCR beta chains as cytomegalovirus-associated. Cytomegalovirus status, reportedly, was diagnosed with high specificity and sensitivity by the classifier.

The PCR had 60 Vbeta and 13 Jbeta primers. Generated by immunoSEQ multiplex PCR, the TCRdb table keeps only in-frame clones and is missing some. The data show 150,000 to 200,000 clones, about 59% seen once. V lost 1 base and J lost 0, with 13 bases in between. CDR1 is LGHNA and CDR2 is YNFKEQ in the germline V gene. The CDR3 runs to 17 residues. In the case of this clone: Its specificity is not known.

The V and J genes are TRBV4-2 and TRBJ2-1, with D perhaps TRBD2 (6 bases). This TCR was sampled from a man aged 40-49 years in good health and CMV-seronegative. The sample taken for sequencing was PBMCs. The CDR3: CASSQVSGSSSYNEQFF. In DNA form, the CDR3 reads TGTGCCAGCAGCCAAGTAAGCGGGTCGAGCTCCTACAATGAGCAGTTCTTC.